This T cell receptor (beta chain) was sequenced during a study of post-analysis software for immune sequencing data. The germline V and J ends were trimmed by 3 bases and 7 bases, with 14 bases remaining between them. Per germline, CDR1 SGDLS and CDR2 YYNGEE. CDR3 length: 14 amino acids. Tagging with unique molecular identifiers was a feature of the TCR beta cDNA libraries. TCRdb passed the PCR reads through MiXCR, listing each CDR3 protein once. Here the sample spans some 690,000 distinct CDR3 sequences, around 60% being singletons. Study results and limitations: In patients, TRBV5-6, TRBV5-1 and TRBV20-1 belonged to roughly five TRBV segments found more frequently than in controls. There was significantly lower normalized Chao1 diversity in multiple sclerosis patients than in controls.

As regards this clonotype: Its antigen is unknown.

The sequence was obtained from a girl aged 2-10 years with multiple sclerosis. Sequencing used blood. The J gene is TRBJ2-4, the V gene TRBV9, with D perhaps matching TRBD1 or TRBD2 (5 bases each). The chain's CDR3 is CASSGDPGANIQYF. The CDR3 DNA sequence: TGTGCCAGCAGCGGGGACCCCGGGGCCAACATTCAGTACTTC.